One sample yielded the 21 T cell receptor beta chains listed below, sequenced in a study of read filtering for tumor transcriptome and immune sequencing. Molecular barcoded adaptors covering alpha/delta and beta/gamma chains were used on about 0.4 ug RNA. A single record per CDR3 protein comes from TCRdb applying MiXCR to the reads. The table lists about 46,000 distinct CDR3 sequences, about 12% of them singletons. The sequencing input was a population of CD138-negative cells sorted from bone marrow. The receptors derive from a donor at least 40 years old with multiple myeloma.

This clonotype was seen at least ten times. The CDR3: CASTPSPGTSGTSYNEQFF. The CDR3 nucleotides read TGTGCCAGCACCCCCTCCCCCGGGACTAGCGGGACCTCCTACAATGAGCAGTTCTTC. This sequence joins TRBV12-3 or TRBV12-4 and TRBJ2-1, with 13 bases lining up with TRBD2. The CDR3 covers 19 residues. V shed 7 bases, J shed 0 bases, and the junction held 12 bases outside the gene matches.

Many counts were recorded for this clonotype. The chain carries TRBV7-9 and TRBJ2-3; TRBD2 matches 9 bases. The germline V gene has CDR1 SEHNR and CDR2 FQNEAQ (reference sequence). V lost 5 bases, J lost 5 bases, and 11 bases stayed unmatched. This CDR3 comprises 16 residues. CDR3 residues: CASSPSSGVGEDTQYF. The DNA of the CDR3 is TGTGCCAGCAGCCCATCTAGCGGGGTGGGAGAAGATACGCAGTATTTT.

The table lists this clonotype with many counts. CDR3: CASSTGLAANEQFF. The CDR3 DNA reads as TGTGCCAGCAGTACGGGACTAGCGGCGAATGAGCAGTTCTTC. The chain links TRBV2 to TRBJ2-1, with TRBD2 matching over 11 bases. The V gene's germline CDR1 is SNHLY and CDR2 FYNNEI. The J segment lost 7 bases and the V segment lost 5 bases, leaving 4 bases of the junction unmatched. This CDR3 has 14 residues.

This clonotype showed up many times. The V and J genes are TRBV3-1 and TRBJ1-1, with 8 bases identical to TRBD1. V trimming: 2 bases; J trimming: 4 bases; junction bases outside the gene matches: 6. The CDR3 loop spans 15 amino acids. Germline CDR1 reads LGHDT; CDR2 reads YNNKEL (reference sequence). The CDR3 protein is CASSQRQQGGTEAFF. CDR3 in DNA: TGTGCCAGCAGCCAACGACAACAGGGGGGCACTGAAGCTTTCTTT.

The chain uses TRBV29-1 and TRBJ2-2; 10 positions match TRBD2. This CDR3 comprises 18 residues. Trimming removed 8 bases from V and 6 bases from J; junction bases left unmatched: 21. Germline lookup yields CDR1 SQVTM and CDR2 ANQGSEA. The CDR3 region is CSIRGLAGVRLEAGELFF. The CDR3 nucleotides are TGCAGCATACGTGGCCTAGCGGGAGTAAGGTTAGAGGCCGGGGAGCTGTTTTTT.

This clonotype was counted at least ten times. CDR3 region: CASSENQGVNQPQHF. Written as DNA, the CDR3 is TGTGCCAGCAGTGAAAATCAGGGGGTCAATCAGCCCCAGCATTTT. The chain carries TRBV27 and TRBJ1-5, with 7 bases that match TRBD1. Germline V CDR1 and CDR2: MNHEY, SMNVEV (reference sequence). The CDR3 has 15 residues. V shed 5 bases, J shed 3 bases, and the junction held 7 bases outside the gene matches.

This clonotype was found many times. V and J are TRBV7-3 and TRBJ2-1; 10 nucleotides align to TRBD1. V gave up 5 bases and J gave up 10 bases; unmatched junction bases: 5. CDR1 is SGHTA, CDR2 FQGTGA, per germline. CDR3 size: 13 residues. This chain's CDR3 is CASSKTGGREQFF. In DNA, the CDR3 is TGTGCCAGCAGCAAGACAGGGGGCCGAGAGCAGTTCTTC.

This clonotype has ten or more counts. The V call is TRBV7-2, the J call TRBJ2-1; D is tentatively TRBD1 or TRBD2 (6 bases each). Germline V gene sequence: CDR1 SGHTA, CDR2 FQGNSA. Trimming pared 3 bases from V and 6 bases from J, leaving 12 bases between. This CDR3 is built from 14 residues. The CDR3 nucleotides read TGTGCCAGCAGCTTGGGGGGCACTATCAATGAGCAGTTCTTC. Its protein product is CASSLGGTINEQFF.

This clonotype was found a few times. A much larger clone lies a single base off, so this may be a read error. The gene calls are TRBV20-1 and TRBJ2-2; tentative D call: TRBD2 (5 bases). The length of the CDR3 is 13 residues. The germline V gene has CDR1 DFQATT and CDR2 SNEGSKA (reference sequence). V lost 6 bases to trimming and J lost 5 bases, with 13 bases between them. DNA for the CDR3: TGCAGTGCGCGCAGGCCGGGGACCGGGGAGCTGTTTTTT. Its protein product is CSARRPGTGELFF.

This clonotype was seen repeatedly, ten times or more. The CDR3 nucleotides read TGCGCCAGCAGCGTTGACAGGGATCAGCCCCAGCATTTT. Residues: CASSVDRDQPQHF. The chain joins TRBV5-1 to TRBJ1-5, with 7 bases that match TRBD1. Germline V CDR1 and CDR2: SGHRS, YFSETQ. J was trimmed by 5 bases and V by 4 bases; bases with no gene match: 3. The CDR3 is 13 amino acids.

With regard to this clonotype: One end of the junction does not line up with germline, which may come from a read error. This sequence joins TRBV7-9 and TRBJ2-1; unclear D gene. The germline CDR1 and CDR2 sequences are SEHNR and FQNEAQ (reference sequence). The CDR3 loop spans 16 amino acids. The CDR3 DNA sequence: TGTGCCAGCAGCGACCCCCACGCGAGGCCCTACAATGAGCTGTTCTTC. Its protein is CASSDPHARPYNELFF.

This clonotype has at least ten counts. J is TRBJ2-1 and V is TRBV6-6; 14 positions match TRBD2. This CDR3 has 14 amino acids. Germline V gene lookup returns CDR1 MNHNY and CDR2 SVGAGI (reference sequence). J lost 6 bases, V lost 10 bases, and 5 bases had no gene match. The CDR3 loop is CAIRLAGGPNEQFF. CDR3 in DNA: TGTGCCATCCGACTAGCGGGAGGGCCCAATGAGCAGTTCTTC.

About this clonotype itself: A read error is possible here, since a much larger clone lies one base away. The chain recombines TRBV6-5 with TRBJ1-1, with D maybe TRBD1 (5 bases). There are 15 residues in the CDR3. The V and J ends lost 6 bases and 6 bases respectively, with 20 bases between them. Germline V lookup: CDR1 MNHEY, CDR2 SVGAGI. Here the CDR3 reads CASSRAGGRGAEAFF. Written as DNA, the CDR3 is TGTGCCAGCAGCCGGGCGGGGGGAAGAGGCGCTGAAGCTTTCTTT.

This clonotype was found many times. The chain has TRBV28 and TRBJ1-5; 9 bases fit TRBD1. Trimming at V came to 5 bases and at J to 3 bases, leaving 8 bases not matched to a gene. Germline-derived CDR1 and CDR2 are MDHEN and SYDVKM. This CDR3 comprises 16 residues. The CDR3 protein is CASSLTGGRHNQPQHF. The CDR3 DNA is TGTGCCAGCAGTCTGACAGGGGGACGGCACAATCAGCCCCAGCATTTT.

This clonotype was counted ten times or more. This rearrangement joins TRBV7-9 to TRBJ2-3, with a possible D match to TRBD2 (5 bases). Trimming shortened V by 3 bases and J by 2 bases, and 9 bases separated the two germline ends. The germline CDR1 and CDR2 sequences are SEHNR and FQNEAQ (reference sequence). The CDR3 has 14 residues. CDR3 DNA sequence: TGTGCCAGCAGCTTTCAGGACTTCACAGATACGCAGTATTTT. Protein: CASSFQDFTDTQYF.

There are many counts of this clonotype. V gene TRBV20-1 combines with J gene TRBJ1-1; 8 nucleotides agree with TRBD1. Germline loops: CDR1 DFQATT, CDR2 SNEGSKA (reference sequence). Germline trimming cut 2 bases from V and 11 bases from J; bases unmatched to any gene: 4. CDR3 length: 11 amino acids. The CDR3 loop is CSARQGANAFF. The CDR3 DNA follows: TGCAGTGCTAGACAGGGGGCGAATGCTTTCTTT.

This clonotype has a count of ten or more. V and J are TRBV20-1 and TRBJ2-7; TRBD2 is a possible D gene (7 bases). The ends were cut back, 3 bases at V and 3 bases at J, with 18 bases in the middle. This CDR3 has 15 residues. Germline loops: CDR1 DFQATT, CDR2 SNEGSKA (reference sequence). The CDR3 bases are TGCAGTGCTAGTAGGGGGGGTGGACAGAACTACGAGCAGTACTTC. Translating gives CSASRGGGQNYEQYF.

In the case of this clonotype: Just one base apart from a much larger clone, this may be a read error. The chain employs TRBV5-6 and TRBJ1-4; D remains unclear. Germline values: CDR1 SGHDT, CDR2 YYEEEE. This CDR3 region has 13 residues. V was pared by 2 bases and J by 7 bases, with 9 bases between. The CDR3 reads CASSLSFSEKLFF. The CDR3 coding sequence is TGTGCCAGCAGCTTAAGCTTTAGTGAAAAACTGTTTTTT.

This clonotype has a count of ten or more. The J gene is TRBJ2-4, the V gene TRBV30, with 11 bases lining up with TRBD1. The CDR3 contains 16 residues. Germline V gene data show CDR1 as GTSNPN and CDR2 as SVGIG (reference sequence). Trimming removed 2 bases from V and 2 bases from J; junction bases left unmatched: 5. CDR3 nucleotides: TGTGCCTGGAGTAGGGCGGACAGGGGGCCCAAAAACATTCAGTACTTC. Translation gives CAWSRADRGPKNIQYF.

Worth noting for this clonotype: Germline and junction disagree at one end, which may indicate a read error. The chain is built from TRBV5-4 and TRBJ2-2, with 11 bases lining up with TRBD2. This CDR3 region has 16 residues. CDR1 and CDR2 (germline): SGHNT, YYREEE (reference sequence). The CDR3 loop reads CASTTQLAGVTGELLF. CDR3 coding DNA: TGTGCCAGCACCACCCAACTAGCGGGGGTCACCGGGGAGCTGTTGTTT.

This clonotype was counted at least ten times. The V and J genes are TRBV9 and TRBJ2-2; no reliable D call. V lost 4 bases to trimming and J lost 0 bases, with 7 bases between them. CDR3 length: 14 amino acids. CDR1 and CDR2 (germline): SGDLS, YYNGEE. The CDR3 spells CASSSRTNTGELFF. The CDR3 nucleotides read TGTGCCAGCAGCTCTCGGACGAACACCGGGGAGCTGTTTTTT.